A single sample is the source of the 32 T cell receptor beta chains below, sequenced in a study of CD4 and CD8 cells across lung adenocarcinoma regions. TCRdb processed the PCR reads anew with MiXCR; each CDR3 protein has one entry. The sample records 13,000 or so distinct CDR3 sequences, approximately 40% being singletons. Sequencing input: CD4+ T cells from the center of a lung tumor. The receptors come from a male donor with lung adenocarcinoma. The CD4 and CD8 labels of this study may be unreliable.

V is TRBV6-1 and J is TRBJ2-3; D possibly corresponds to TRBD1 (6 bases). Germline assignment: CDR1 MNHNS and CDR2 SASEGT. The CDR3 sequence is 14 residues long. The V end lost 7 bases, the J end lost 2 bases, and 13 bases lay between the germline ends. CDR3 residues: CASNGGPNTDTQYF. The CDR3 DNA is TGTGCCAGCAATGGGGGCCCGAACACAGATACGCAGTATTTT.

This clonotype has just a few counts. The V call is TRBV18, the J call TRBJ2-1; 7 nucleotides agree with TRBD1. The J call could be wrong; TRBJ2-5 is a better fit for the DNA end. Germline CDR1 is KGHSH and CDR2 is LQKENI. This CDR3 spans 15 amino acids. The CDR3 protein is CASSLRQGRQETQYF. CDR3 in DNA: TGTGCCAGCTCACTGCGACAGGGACGACAAGAGACCCAGTACTTC.

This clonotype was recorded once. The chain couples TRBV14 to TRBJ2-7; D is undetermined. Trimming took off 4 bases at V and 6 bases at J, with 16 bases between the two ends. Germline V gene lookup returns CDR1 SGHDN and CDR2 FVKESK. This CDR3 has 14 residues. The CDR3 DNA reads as TGTGCCAGCAGCCTGTCCCCATTTCCTGGCGAGCAGTACTTC. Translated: CASSLSPFPGEQYF.

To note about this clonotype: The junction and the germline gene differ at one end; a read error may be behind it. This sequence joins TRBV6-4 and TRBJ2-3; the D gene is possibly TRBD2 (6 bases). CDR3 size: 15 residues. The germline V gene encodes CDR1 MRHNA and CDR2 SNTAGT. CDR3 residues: CASSAGPGAKDTQYF. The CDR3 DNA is TGTGCCAGCAGTGCGGGGCCGGGAGCGAAAGATACGCAGTATTTC.

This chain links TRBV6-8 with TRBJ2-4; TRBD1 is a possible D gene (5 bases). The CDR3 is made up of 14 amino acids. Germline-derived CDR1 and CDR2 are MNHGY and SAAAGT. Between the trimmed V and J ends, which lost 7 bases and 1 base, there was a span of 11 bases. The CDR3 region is CASTGLGAKNIQYF. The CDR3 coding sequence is TGTGCCAGCACAGGGCTGGGGGCCAAAAACATTCAGTACTTC.

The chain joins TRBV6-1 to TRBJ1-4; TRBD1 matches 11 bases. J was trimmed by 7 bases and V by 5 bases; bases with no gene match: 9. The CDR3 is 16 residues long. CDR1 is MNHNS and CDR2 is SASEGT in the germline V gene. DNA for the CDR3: TGTGCCAGCAGTAGCAGTAGCGGGACAGGGGGTGAAAAACTGTTTTTT. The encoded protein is CASSSSSGTGGEKLFF.

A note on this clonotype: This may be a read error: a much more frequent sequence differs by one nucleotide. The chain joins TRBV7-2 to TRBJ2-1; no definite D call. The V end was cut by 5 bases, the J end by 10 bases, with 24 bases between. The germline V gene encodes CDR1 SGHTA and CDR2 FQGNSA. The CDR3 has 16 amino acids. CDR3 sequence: CASSPPGTARQREQFF. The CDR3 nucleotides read TGTGCCAGCAGCCCCCCCGGAACAGCCCGTCAACGCGAGCAGTTCTTC.

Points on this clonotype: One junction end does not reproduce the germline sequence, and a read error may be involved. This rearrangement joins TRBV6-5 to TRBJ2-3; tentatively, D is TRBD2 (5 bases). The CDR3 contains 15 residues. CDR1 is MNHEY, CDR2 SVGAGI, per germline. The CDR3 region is CASSHGERDTDTQYF. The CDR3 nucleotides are TGTGCCAGCAGTCACGGGGAACGTGACACAGATACCCAGTACTTT.

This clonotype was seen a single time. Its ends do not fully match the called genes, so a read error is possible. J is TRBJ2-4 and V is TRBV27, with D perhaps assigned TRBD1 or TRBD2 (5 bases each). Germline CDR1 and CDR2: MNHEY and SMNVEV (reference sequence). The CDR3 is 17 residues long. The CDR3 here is CASSPGPGPSAKNTQYF. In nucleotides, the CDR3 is TGTGCCAGCAGCCCCGGCCCGGGGCCTTCTGCCAAAAACACGCAGTATTTC.

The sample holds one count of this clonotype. Here the CDR3 DNA reads TGCGCCAGCAGGGGACAGGGGATTAGCACAGATACGCAGTATTTT. Encoded protein: CASRGQGISTDTQYF. This chain uses TRBV10-2 with TRBJ2-3; the match to TRBD1 covers 10 bases. V lost 6 bases and J lost 0; bases outside the gene matches: 3. CDR3 length equals 15 residues. Germline V gene sequence: CDR1 WSHSY, CDR2 SAAADI.

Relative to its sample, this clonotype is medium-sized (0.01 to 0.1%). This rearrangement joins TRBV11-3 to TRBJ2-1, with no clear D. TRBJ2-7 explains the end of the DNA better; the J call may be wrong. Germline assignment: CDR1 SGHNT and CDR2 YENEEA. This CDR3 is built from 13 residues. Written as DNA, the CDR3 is TGTGCCAGCAGCACTCGTGGGACCTACGAGCAGTACTTC. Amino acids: CASSTRGTYEQYF.

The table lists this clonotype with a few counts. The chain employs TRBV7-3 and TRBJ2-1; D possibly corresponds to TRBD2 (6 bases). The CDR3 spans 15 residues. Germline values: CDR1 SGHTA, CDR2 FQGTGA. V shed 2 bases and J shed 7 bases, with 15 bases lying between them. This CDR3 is CASSLSSGAGNEQFF. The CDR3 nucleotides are TGTGCCAGCAGCTTATCCTCGGGAGCGGGTAATGAGCAGTTCTTC.

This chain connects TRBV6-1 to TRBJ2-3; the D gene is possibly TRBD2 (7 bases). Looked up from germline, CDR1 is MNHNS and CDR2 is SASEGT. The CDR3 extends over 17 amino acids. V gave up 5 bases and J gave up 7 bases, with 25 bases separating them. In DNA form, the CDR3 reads TGTGCCAGCAGTAGAGACCCGGGGGGCGGATCCAAAAATACGCAGTATTTT. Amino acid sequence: CASSRDPGGGSKNTQYF.

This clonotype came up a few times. In DNA, the CDR3 is TGTGCCAGCAGCCCCTCGGGTGAGCAGTTCTTC. Amino acids: CASSPSGEQFF. The chain is built from TRBV7-2 and TRBJ2-1; no firm D call. Deletions cut 5 bases from V and 9 bases from J, with 8 bases between. CDR3 length: 11 residues. Germline CDR1 SGHTA, CDR2 FQGNSA.

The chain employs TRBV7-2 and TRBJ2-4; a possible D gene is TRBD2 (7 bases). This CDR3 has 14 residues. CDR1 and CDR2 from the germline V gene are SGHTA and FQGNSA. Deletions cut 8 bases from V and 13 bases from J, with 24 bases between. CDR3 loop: CASRGGQDQNTQYF. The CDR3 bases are TGTGCCAGCCGCGGGGGCCAGGACCAAAACACCCAGTACTTC.

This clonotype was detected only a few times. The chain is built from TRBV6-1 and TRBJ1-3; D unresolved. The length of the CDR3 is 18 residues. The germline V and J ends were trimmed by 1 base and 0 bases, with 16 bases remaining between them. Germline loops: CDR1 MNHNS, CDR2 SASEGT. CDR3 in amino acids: CASSEVGLSIPSGNTIYF. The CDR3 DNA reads TGTGCCAGCAGTGAAGTGGGTTTGTCGATTCCCTCTGGAAACACCATATATTTT.

The CDR3 nucleotides read TGTGCCAGCAGACTCGGGGTTCAAGAGACCCAGTACTTC. It is translated as CASRLGVQETQYF. The chain links TRBV12-3 or TRBV12-4 to TRBJ2-3, with D perhaps TRBD2 (5 bases). The J call is uncertain, as TRBJ2-5 better fits the DNA end. This CDR3 is built from 13 residues.

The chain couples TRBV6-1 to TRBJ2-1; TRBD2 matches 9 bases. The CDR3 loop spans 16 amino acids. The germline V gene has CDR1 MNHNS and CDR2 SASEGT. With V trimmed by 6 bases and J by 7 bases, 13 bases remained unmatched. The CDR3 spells CASSSGTAGGGNEQFF. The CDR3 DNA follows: TGTGCCAGCAGCTCCGGGACCGCGGGGGGGGGGAATGAGCAGTTCTTC.

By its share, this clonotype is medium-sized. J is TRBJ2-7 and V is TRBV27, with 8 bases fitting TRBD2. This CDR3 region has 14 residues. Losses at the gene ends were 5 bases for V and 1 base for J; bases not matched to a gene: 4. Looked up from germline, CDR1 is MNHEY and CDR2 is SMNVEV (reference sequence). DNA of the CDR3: TGTGCCAGCAGTAAAACTAGCGGATCCTACGAGCAGTACTTC. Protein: CASSKTSGSYEQYF.

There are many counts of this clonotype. CDR3 sequence: CASRSGHPAQPQHF. The CDR3 nucleotides read TGTGCCAGCCGGTCGGGACACCCGGCTCAGCCCCAGCATTTT. The chain combines TRBV6-1 with TRBJ1-5; D possibly corresponds to TRBD1 (6 bases). With 8 bases removed from V and 6 bases from J, the gap between germline ends came to 17 bases. The CDR3 has 14 amino acids. CDR1 is MNHNS, CDR2 SASEGT, per germline.

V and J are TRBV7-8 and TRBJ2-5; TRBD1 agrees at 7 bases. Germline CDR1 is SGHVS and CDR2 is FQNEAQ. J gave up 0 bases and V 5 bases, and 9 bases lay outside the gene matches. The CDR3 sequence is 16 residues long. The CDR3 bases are TGTGCCAGCAGCGCCAACAGGGGCGGATACCAAGAGACCCAGTACTTC. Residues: CASSANRGGYQETQYF.

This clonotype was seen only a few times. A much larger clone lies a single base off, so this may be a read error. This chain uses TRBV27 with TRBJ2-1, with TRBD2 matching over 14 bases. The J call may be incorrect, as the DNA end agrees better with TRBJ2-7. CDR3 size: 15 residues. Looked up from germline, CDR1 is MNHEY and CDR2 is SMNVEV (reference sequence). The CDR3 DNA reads TGTGCCAGCAGTGGACTAGCGGGAGGATACAATGAGCAGTACTTC. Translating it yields CASSGLAGGYNEQYF.

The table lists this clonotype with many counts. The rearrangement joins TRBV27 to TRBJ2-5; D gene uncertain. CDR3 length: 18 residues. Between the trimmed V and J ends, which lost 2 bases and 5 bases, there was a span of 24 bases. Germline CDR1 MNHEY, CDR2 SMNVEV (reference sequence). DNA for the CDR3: TGTGCCAGCAGTTTAACCCACCATCACTGGGGATTGTGCGAGACCCAGTACTTC. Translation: CASSLTHHHWGLCETQYF.

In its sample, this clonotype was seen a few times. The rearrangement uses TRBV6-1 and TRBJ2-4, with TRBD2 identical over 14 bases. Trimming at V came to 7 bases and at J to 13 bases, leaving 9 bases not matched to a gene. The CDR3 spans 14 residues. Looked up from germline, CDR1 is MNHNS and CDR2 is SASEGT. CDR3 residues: CASNPGGTSGRQYF. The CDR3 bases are TGTGCCAGCAATCCGGGGGGGACTAGCGGGAGACAGTACTTC.

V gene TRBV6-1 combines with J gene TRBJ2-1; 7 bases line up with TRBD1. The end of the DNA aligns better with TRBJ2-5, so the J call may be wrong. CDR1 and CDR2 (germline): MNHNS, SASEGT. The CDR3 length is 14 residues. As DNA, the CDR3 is TGTGCCAGCAGGGACCCGGGACAGCAAGAGACCCAGTACTTC. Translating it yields CASRDPGQQETQYF.

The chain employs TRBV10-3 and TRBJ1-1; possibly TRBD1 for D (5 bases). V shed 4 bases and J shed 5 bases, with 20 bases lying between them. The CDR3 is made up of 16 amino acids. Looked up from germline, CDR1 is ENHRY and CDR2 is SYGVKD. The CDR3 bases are TGTGCCATCAGTGCTGTTGGGGGAATATCGGGTACTGAAGCTTTCTTT. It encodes CAISAVGGISGTEAFF.

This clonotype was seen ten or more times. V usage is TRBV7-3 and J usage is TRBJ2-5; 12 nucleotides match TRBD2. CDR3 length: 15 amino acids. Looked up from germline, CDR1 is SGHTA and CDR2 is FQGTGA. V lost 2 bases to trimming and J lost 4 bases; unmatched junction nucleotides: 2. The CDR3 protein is CASSLLGLAGETQYF. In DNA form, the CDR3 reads TGTGCCAGCAGCTTATTGGGACTAGCGGGAGAGACCCAGTACTTC. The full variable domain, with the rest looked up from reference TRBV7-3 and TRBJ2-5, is GAGVSQTPSNKVTEKGKYVELRCDPISGHTALYWYRQSLGQGPEFLIYFQGTGAADDSGLPNDRFFAVRPEGSVSTLKIQRTERGDSAVYLCASSLLGLAGETQYFGPGTRLLVL.

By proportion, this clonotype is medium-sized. The CDR3 nucleotides read TGTGCCAGCAGTTTACAGGGGCGGAATGGCTACACCTTC. Encoded protein: CASSLQGRNGYTF. The chain is built from TRBV27 and TRBJ1-2, with D perhaps matching TRBD1 (6 bases). Germline CDR1 is MNHEY and CDR2 is SMNVEV (reference sequence). This CDR3 has 13 residues. Trimming removed 2 bases at V and 6 bases at J, with 10 bases between.

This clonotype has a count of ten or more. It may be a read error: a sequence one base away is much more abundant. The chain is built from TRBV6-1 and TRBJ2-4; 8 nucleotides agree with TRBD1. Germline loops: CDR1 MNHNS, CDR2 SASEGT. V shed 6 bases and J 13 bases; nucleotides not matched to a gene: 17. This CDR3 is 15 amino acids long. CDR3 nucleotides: TGTGCCAGCAGACGGGCAGGGGGCCTTGCAAATGAGCAGTACTTC. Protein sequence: CASRRAGGLANEQYF.

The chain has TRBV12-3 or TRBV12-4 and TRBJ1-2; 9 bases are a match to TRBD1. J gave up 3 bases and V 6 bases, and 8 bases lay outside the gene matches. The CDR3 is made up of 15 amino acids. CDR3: CASRDRDREDYGYTF. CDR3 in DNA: TGTGCCAGCAGAGATCGGGACAGGGAGGACTATGGCTACACCTTC.

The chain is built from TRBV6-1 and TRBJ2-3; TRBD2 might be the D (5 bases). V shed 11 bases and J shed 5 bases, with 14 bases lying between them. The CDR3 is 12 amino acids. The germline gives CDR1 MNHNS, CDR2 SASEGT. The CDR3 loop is CAGSGSQDTQYF. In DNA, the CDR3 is TGTGCCGGGAGTGGTTCCCAAGATACGCAGTATTTT.

CDR3: CASSYSLAGALATDTQYF. DNA for the CDR3: TGTGCCAGCAGTTACTCATTAGCGGGAGCCCTCGCCACAGATACGCAGTATTTT. J is TRBJ2-3 and V is TRBV6-5; TRBD2 matches at 9 bases. Germline V lookup: CDR1 MNHEY, CDR2 SVGAGI. The trim removed 0 bases at V and 2 bases at J, leaving 9 bases unmatched. The CDR3 runs 18 residues.